This TCR beta chain was identified during a study of blood T cell repertoires in COVID-19. Whole-study context: The United States, Italy and Spain supplied acute and convalescent COVID-19 samples. Sources were T cells, B-cell-depleted T cells, or PBMCs; the material itself was cDNA or gDNA.

Per the study methods: Amplification with reference gene primers provided the estimates of nucleated cell counts. The method was immunoSEQ multiplex PCR; TCRdb's version includes in-frame clones alone and lacks a portion of them. The DNA gave D and trimming, while V, J and clone size come from that table. The sample contains 150,000 to 200,000 clones, around nine tenths of which appear only once. This CDR3 region has 15 residues. V gave up 0 bases and J gave up 4 bases, with 7 bases separating them. Germline V lookup: CDR1 SGHDN, CDR2 FVKESK. Sequencing input: peripheral blood. This receptor was identified in a man between 18 and 35 years old with active or convalescent COVID-19. The chain is built from TRBV14 and TRBJ1-6; D gene uncertain. The CDR3 sequence is CASSQEHFYNSPLHF. The CDR3 DNA is TGTGCCAGCAGCCAAGAGCACTTTTATAATTCACCCCTCCACTTT.